These T cell receptor beta chains were read from a single sample in a study of blood T cell repertoires in COVID-19. The table came from immunoSEQ multiplex PCR; TCRdb's copy has only in-frame clones and leaves some out. The sample lists roughly 280,000 clones, 88% occurring once. Specimen: PBMCs or T cells enriched from blood (not recorded which). The receptors were gathered from a woman between 45 and 65 years old who had recovered from COVID-19. Both conserved end residues are part of each CDR3. The D gene is left open where the match is weak. A clone size is listed for some rows: how often the clone was seen (once, few, many), or a class if it is expanded.

clone_size,d_call,j_call,v_call,cdr3_aa,cdr3_nt
NA,TRBD1,TRBJ1-1,TRBV20-1,CSASQGGAEAFF,TGCAGTGCTAGTCAGGGGGGTGCTGAAGCTTTCTTT
NA,NA,TRBJ1-5,TRBV2,CASGTRGAGQPQHF,TGTGCCAGCGGGACTCGAGGAGCCGGCCAGCCCCAGCATTTT
NA,NA,TRBJ2-6,TRBV6-5,CASSYSRPGANVLTF,TGTGCCAGCAGTTACTCGCGCCCTGGGGCCAACGTCCTGACTTTC
NA,NA,TRBJ1-3,TRBV30,CAWSEQTAGNTIYF,TGTGCCTGGAGTGAACAGACAGCTGGAAACACCATATATTTT
NA,NA,TRBJ1-1,TRBV18,CASSQGEGGNTEAFF,TGTGCCAGCTCACAGGGGGAGGGAGGTAATACTGAAGCTTTCTTT
few,TRBD1,TRBJ1-1,TRBV6-5,CASSYRDRNTEAFF,TGTGCCAGCAGTTACCGGGACAGGAACACTGAAGCTTTCTTT
NA,NA,TRBJ2-7,TRBV7-9,CASSLGRVYEQYF,TGTGCCAGCAGCTTGGGCAGGGTCTACGAGCAGTACTTC
NA,TRBD1,TRBJ2-2,TRBV9,CASSVGDRGPYTGELFF,TGTGCCAGCAGCGTAGGGGACAGGGGGCCTTACACCGGGGAGCTGTTTTTT
NA,NA,TRBJ1-2,TRBV9,CASSARDINNRGYTF,TGTGCCAGCAGCGCGAGGGACATAAACAATCGGGGCTACACCTTC
NA,NA,TRBJ1-2,TRBV7-9,CASSQGVNLGYGYTF,TGTGCCAGCAGCCAAGGGGTTAATCTGGGTTATGGCTACACCTTC
NA,TRBD1,TRBJ1-6,TRBV24-1,CATRPRTGPESPLHF,TGTGCCACCAGACCCCGGACAGGGCCGGAATCACCCCTCCACTTT
NA,NA,TRBJ2-5,TRBV5-1,CASSLELATKKTQYF,TGCGCCAGCAGCTTGGAACTAGCCACAAAGAAGACCCAGTACTTC
NA,NA,TRBJ1-4,TRBV20-1,CSASQGQGFGEKLFF,TGCAGTGCTAGTCAGGGCCAAGGGTTTGGTGAAAAACTGTTTTTT
NA,NA,TRBJ1-5,TRBV30,CAWSVQSLSNQPQHF,TGTGCCTGGAGTGTACAGTCGCTTAGCAATCAGCCCCAGCATTTT
NA,NA,TRBJ2-1,TRBV19,CASSASRGAANEQFF,TGTGCCAGTAGTGCCTCTCGGGGGGCAGCCAATGAGCAGTTCTTC
few,NA,TRBJ2-5,TRBV4-2,CASSRRLGNQETQYF,TGTGCCAGCAGCCGTCGGCTGGGCAACCAAGAGACCCAGTACTTC
NA,NA,TRBJ1-1,TRBV28,CASSFGRQFRNTEAFF,TGTGCCAGCAGTTTCGGGCGACAGTTTCGGAACACTGAAGCTTTCTTT
few,TRBD1,TRBJ1-1,TRBV18,CASSPGQGNTEAFF,TGTGCCAGCTCACCAGGACAGGGGAACACTGAAGCTTTCTTT
NA,TRBD1,TRBJ1-6,TRBV27,CASSFTFETGGKSPLHF,TGTGCCAGCAGTTTTACCTTTGAGACAGGGGGCAAATCACCCCTCCACTTT
NA,TRBD1,TRBJ1-5,TRBV6-2/TRBV6-3,CASSGFGQGNQPQHF,TGTGCCAGCAGTGGATTTGGACAGGGTAATCAGCCCCAGCATTTT
NA,NA,TRBJ1-4,TRBV15,CATRTVEKLFF,TGTGCCACCCGGACAGTGGAAAAACTGTTTTTT
NA,TRBD1,TRBJ1-5,TRBV30,CAWSTGASNQPQHF,TGTGCCTGGAGTACAGGGGCTAGCAATCAGCCCCAGCATTTT